The 8 T cell receptor beta chains reported below all come from one sample, sequenced in a study of blood T cell repertoires in COVID-19. Produced via immunoSEQ multiplex PCR; TCRdb's table is partial and in-frame only. In the table there are approximately 260,000 clones, roughly 89% of which are singletons. Sequenced: peripheral blood. The receptors come from a woman aged 40 to 50 who had recovered from COVID-19.

The chain recombines TRBV19 with TRBJ2-5; maybe TRBD2 (8 bases). CDR1 LNHDA and CDR2 SQIVND come from the germline V gene (reference sequence). This CDR3 has 15 amino acids. V was pared by 6 bases and J by 2 bases, with 16 bases between. The CDR3 spells CASSPGGTRQETQYF. DNA of the CDR3: TGTGCCAGTAGCCCAGGGGGGACTAGACAAGAGACCCAGTACTTC. The whole variable domain, remainder taken from reference TRBV19 and TRBJ2-5, is DGGITQSPKYLFRKEGQNVTLSCEQNLNHDAMYWYRQDPGQGLRLIYYSQIVNDFQKGDIAEGYSVSREKKESFPLTVTSAQKNPTAFYLCASSPGGTRQETQYFGPGTRLLVL.

The genes are TRBV11-2 and TRBJ1-2; 7 nucleotides agree with TRBD1. Germline CDR1 is SGHAT and CDR2 is FQNNGV. Trimming cost V 1 base and J 2 bases; bases outside gene matches: 7. The CDR3 has 16 residues. This CDR3 reads CASSLGSRQGNYGYTF. CDR3 nucleotide sequence: TGTGCCAGCAGCTTAGGATCCCGACAGGGAAACTATGGCTACACCTTC.

The sample holds a few counts of this clone. The chain links TRBV9 to TRBJ1-2, with 8 bases that match TRBD1. V shed 3 bases and J 4 bases; nucleotides not matched to a gene: 14. The CDR3 has 17 amino acids. Germline CDR1 and CDR2: SGDLS and YYNGEE. CDR3: CASSEDKTGESPYGYTF. CDR3 sequence (DNA): TGTGCCAGCAGCGAGGACAAGACAGGGGAGTCTCCCTATGGCTACACCTTC.

As for this clone: Other DNA sequences in this sample translate to the same CDR3. The chain couples TRBV3-1 (or the pseudogene TRBV3-2) to TRBJ1-3; perhaps TRBD1 as D (5 bases). Trimming took off 2 bases at V and 0 bases at J, with 5 bases between the two ends. From germline, CDR1 is LGHDT and CDR2 YNNKEL (reference sequence). The CDR3 runs 14 residues. Here the CDR3 reads CASSQQGSGNTIYF. For the CDR3, the DNA is TGTGCCAGCAGCCAACAGGGCTCTGGAAACACCATATATTTT.

The chain recombines TRBV6-6 with TRBJ2-1; TRBD2 matches 12 bases. Germline assignment: CDR1 MNHNY and CDR2 SVGAGI (reference sequence). The J segment lost 10 bases and the V segment lost 2 bases, leaving 6 bases of the junction unmatched. The CDR3 has 15 amino acids. CDR3: CASSYRASGRGEQFF. The CDR3, as DNA: TGTGCCAGCAGTTACCGGGCTAGCGGGAGGGGGGAGCAGTTCTTC.

V gene TRBV5-1 combines with J gene TRBJ1-1; D unresolved. There are 14 residues in the CDR3. Germline V CDR1 and CDR2: SGHRS, YFSETQ. V lost 5 bases to trimming and J lost 1 base, with 12 bases between them. CDR3 nucleotide sequence: TGCGCCAGCAGAAGAGGGCTGGGGAACACTGAAGCTTTCTTT. Amino acid sequence: CASRRGLGNTEAFF.

The V and J genes are TRBV2 and TRBJ1-1; no definite D call. Trimming stripped 5 bases from V and 5 bases from J, with 9 bases between. This CDR3 is built from 12 residues. From germline, CDR1 is SNHLY and CDR2 FYNNEI. The CDR3 sequence is CASSLDGTEAFF. CDR3 DNA sequence: TGTGCCAGCAGTTTAGACGGGACTGAAGCTTTCTTT. Full variable domain (rest looked up from reference TRBV2 and TRBJ1-1): EPEVTQTPSHQVTQMGQEVILRCVPISNHLYFYWYRQILGQKVEFLVSFYNNEISEKSEIFDDQFSVERPDGSNFTLKIRSTKLEDSAMYFCASSLDGTEAFFGQGTRLTVV.

This chain connects TRBV30 to TRBJ1-5; D gene uncertain. Germline V gene lookup returns CDR1 GTSNPN and CDR2 SVGIG (reference sequence). Trimming removed 3 bases at V and 3 bases at J, with 18 bases between. CDR3 size: 16 residues. In DNA form, the CDR3 reads TGTGCCTGGAGCTGGGGAGATTCGGGTTTCAATCAGCCCCAGCATTTT. It is translated as CAWSWGDSGFNQPQHF. Together with reference TRBV30 and TRBJ1-5, the CDR3 gives the full variable domain: SQTIHQWPATLVQPVGSPLSLECTVEGTSNPNLYWYRQAAGRGLQLLFYSVGIGQISSEVPQNLSASRPQDRQFILSSKKLLLSDSGFYLCAWSWGDSGFNQPQHFGDGTRLSIL.